This T cell receptor (beta chain) stems from a study of T cell responses to AZD1222 COVID-19 vaccine. General observations from the study: Unmutated variant regions are reportedly the target of nearly half of TCRs that are spike-specific. Mostly white British, mostly female donors; authors suggested clonal diversity may be underestimated.

A remark on this clone: Its target is unknown.

It was second doses at about 4 or about 12 weeks that were pooled. Germline-derived CDR1 and CDR2 are KGHSH and LQKENI. The J segment lost 5 bases and the V segment lost 5 bases, leaving 9 bases of the junction unmatched. This CDR3 contains 14 residues. Generated by immunoSEQ multiplex PCR, the TCRdb table keeps only in-frame clones and is missing some. Of 100,000 to 130,000 clones in the sample, about 85% were seen once. The V call is TRBV18, the J call TRBJ2-7; TRBD1 matches 7 bases. The source was peripheral blood, collected 28 days after the second AZD1222 dose. The source of this sequence is an adult who received the AZD1222 COVID-19 vaccine. CDR3 residues: CASSTRQGSNEQYF. In DNA, the CDR3 is TGTGCCAGCTCAACGAGACAGGGATCCAACGAGCAGTACTTC.